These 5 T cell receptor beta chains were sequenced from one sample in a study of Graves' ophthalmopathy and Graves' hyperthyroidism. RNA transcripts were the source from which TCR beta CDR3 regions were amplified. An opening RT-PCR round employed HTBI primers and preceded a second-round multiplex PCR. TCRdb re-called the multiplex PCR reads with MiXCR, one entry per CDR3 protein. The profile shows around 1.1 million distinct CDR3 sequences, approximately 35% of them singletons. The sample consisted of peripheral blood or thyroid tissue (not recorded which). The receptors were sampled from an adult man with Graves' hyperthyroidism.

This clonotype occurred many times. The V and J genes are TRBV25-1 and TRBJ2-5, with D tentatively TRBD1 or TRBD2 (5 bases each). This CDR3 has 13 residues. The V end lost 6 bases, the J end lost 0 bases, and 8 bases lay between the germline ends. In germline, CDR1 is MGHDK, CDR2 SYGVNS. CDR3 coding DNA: TGTGCCAGCAGGGGACCCTACCAAGAGACCCAGTACTTC. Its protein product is CASRGPYQETQYF.

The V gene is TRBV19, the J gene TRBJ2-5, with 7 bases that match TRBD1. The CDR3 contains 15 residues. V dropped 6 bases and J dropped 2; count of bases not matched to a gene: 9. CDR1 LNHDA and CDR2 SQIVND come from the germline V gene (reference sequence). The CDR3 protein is CASSSPQGFQETQYF. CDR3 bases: TGTGCCAGTAGCAGCCCACAGGGGTTTCAAGAGACCCAGTACTTC. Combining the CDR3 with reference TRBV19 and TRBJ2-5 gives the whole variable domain DGGITQSPKYLFRKEGQNVTLSCEQNLNHDAMYWYRQDPGQGLRLIYYSQIVNDFQKGDIAEGYSVSREKKESFPLTVTSAQKNPTAFYLCASSSPQGFQETQYFGPGTRLLVL.

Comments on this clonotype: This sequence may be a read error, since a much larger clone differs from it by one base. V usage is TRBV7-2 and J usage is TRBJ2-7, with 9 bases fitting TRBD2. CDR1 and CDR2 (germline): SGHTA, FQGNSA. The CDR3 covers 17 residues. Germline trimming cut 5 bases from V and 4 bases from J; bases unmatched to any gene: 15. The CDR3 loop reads CASSDRTSLAGLYEQYF. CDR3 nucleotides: TGTGCCAGCAGCGACCGGACGTCGCTAGCGGGGCTGTACGAGCAGTACTTC.

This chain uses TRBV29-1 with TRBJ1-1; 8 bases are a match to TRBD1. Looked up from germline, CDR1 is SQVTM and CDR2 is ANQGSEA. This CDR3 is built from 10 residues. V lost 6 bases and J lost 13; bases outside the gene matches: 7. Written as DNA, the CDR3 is TGCAGCGTGTCTACAGGGGGGCTTTTCTTT. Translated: CSVSTGGLFF. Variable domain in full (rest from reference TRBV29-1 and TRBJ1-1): SAVISQKPSRDICQRGTSLTIQCQVDSQVTMMFWYRQQPGQSLTLIATANQGSEATYESGFVIDKFPISRPNLTFSTLTVSNMSPEDSSIYLCSVSTGGLFFGQGTRLTVV.

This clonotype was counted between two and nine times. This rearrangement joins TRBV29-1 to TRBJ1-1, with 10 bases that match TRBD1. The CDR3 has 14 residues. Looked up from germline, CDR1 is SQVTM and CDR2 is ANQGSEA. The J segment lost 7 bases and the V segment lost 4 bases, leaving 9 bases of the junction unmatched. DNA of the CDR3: TGCAGCGTTGTGCGGGACAGGGGAGTCAGTGAAGCTTTCTTT. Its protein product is CSVVRDRGVSEAFF. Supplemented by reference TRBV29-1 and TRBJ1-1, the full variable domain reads SAVISQKPSRDICQRGTSLTIQCQVDSQVTMMFWYRQQPGQSLTLIATANQGSEATYESGFVIDKFPISRPNLTFSTLTVSNMSPEDSSIYLCSVVRDRGVSEAFFGQGTRLTVV.